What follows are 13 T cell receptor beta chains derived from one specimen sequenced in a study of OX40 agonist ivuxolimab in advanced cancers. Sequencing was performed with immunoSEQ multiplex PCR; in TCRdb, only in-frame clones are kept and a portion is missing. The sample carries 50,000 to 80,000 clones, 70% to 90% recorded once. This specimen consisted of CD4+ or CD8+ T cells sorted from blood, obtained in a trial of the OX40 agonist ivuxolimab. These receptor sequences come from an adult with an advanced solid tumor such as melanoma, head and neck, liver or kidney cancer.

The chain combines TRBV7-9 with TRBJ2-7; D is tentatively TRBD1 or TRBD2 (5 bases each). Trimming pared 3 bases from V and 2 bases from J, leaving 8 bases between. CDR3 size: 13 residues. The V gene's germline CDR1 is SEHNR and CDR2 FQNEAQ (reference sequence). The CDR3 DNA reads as TGTGCCAGCAGCTTCCAGGGACCCTACGAGCAGTACTTC. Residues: CASSFQGPYEQYF.

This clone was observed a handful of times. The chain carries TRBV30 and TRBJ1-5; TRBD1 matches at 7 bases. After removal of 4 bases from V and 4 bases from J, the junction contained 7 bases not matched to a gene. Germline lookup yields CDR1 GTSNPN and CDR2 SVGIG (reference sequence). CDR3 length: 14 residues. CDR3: CAWKPGTANQPQHF. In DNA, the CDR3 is TGTGCCTGGAAACCCGGGACAGCGAATCAGCCCCAGCATTTT.

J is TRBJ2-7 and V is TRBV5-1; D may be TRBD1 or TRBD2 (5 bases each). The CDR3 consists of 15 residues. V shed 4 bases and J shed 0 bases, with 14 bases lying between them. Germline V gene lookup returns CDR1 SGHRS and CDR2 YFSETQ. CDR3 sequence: CASSPTGRVSYEQYF. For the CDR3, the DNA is TGCGCCAGCAGCCCGACGGGGCGGGTCTCCTACGAGCAGTACTTC. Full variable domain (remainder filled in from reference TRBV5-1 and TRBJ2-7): KAGVTQTPRYLIKTRGQQVTLSCSPISGHRSVSWYQQTPGQGLQFLFEYFSETQRNKGNFPGRFSGRQFSNSRSEMNVSTLELGDSALYLCASSPTGRVSYEQYFGPGTRLTVT.

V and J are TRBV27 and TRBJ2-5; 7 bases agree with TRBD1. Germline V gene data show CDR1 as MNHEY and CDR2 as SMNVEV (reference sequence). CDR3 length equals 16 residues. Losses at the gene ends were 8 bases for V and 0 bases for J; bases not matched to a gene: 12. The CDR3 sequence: CASGSYRGRYQETQYF. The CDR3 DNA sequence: TGTGCCAGCGGCTCATACAGGGGTCGCTACCAAGAGACCCAGTACTTC.

The CDR3 sequence: CASTGYTQYF. The CDR3 nucleotides are TGTGCCAGCACAGGGTATACGCAGTATTTT. This rearrangement joins TRBV2 to TRBJ2-3, with D possibly being TRBD1 (5 bases). Germline assignment: CDR1 SNHLY and CDR2 FYNNEI. The CDR3 covers 10 residues. V was cut by 7 bases and J by 7 bases, with 6 bases left in between. The variable domain in full, completed from reference TRBV2 and TRBJ2-3, reads EPEVTQTPSHQVTQMGQEVILRCVPISNHLYFYWYRQILGQKVEFLVSFYNNEISEKSEIFDDQFSVERPDGSNFTLKIRSTKLEDSAMYFCASTGYTQYFGPGTRLTVL.

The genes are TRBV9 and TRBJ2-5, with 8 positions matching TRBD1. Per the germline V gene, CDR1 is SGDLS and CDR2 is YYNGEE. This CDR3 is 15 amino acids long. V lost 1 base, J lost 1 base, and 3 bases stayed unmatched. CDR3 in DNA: TGTGCCAGCAGCGTAACCACAGGGGGCCAAGAGACCCAGTACTTC. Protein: CASSVTTGGQETQYF.

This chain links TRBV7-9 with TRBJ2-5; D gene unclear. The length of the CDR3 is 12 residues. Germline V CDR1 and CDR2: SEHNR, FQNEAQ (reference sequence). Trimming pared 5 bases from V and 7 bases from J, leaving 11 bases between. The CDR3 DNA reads TGTGCCAGCAGCCCCATTGTGGCGACCCAGTACTTC. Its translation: CASSPIVATQYF.

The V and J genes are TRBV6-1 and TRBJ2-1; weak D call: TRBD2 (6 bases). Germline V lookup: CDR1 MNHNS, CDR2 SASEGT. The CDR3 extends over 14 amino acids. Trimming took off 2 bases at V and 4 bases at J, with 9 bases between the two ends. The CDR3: CASSETGTYNEQFF. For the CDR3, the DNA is TGTGCCAGCAGTGAAACCGGGACTTACAATGAGCAGTTCTTC.

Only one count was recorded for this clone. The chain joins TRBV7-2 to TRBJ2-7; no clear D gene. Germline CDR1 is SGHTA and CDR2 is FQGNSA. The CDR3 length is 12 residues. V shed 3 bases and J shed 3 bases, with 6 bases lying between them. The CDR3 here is CASSLSLYEQYF. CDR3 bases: TGTGCCAGCAGCTTGTCACTCTACGAGCAGTACTTC.

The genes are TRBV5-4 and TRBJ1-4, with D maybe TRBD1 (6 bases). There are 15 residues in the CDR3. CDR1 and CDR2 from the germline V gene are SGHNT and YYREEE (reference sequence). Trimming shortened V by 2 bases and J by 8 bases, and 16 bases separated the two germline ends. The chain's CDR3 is CASSFEAGEREKLFF. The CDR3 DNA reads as TGTGCCAGCAGCTTTGAGGCAGGGGAGAGGGAAAAACTGTTTTTT.

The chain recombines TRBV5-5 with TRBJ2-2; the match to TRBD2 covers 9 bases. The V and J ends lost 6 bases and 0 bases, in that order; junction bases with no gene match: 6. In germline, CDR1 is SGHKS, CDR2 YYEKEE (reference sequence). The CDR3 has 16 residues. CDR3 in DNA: TGTGCCAGCAACACAATAGCGGGGGCGAACACCGGGGAGCTGTTTTTT. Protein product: CASNTIAGANTGELFF.

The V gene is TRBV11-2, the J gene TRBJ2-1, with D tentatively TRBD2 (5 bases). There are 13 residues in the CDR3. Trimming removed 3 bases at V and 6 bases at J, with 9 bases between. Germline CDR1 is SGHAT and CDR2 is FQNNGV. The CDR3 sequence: CASSFSEGNEQFF. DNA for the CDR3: TGTGCCAGCAGCTTCTCAGAGGGCAATGAGCAGTTCTTC.

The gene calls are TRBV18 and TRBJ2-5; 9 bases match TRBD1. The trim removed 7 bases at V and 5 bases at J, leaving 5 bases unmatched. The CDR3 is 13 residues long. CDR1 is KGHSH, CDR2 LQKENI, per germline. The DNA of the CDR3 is TGTGCCAGCTTACAGGGGGCGCGGGAGACCCAGTACTTC. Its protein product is CASLQGARETQYF.